The entry below describes one TCR beta chain. Sequenced by immunoSEQ multiplex PCR; TCRdb stores in-frame clones only, minus some. The table shows a few hundred thousand clones, with 75% to 85% occurring only once. The source of the sample is a study of blood T cell repertoires in COVID-19. Germline CDR1 is MNHEY and CDR2 is SVGEGT. There are 14 residues in the CDR3. V lost 5 bases and J lost 6; bases outside the gene matches: 6. Sequenced material: peripheral blood. The chain joins TRBV6-2 or TRBV6-3 to TRBJ1-1; 10 nucleotides agree with TRBD1. This TCR came from a middle-aged woman who had recovered from COVID-19. The CDR3 nucleotides read TGTGCCAGCAGTAACGCCGGGACAGGGGCTGAAGCTTTCTTT. Its translation is CASSNAGTGAEAFF.